This T cell receptor (beta chain) was recorded in a study of a mutant IDH1 vaccine in newly diagnosed glioma. Study at large: Vaccine administration was initiated 4-6 weeks following radiotherapy alone, or with temozolomide cycles. Previous care, which was radiotherapy, temozolomide, or both, most often involved both.

Note on this clone: Its target is not known.

The CDR3 runs to 15 residues. After removal of 2 bases from V and 7 bases from J, the junction contained 8 bases not matched to a gene. Germline lookup yields CDR1 LNHNV and CDR2 YYDKDF (reference sequence). Time point reported: week 47, end of study. It was 300 ug of mutant IDH1 20-mer peptide that made up each vaccine dose, given with topical imiquimod. The vaccination schedule gave patients eight doses in weeks 1, 3, 5, 7, 11, 15, 19 and 23. The protocol was immunoSEQ multiplex PCR, while the TCRdb copy is restricted to in-frame clones and leaves out a portion. The repertoire holds about 94,000 clones, with roughly nine tenths as singletons.

The receptor's source is a woman between 45 and 60 years old with glioma. Sequences were derived from PBMCs, sampled from a glioma patient whose treatment included an IDH1 peptide vaccine. The chain has TRBV15 and TRBJ2-1, with 7 bases identical to TRBD2. CDR3 protein: CATSRLPGLQNEQFF. The CDR3 DNA is TGTGCCACCAGCAGATTACCGGGACTACAGAATGAGCAGTTCTTC.